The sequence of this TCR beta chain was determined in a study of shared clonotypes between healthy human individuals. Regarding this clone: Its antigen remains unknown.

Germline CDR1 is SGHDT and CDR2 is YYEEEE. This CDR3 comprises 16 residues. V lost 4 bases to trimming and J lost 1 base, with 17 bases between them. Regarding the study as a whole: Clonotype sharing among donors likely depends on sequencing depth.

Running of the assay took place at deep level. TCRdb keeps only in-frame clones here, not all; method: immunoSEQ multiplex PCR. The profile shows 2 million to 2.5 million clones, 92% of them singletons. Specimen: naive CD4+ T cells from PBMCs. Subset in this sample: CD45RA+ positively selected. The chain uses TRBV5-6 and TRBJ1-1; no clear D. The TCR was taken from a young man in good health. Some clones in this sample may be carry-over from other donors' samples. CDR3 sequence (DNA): TGTGCCAGCAGCCCGAACTTTGGACGGGGGAACACTGAAGCTTTCTTT. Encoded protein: CASSPNFGRGNTEAFF.